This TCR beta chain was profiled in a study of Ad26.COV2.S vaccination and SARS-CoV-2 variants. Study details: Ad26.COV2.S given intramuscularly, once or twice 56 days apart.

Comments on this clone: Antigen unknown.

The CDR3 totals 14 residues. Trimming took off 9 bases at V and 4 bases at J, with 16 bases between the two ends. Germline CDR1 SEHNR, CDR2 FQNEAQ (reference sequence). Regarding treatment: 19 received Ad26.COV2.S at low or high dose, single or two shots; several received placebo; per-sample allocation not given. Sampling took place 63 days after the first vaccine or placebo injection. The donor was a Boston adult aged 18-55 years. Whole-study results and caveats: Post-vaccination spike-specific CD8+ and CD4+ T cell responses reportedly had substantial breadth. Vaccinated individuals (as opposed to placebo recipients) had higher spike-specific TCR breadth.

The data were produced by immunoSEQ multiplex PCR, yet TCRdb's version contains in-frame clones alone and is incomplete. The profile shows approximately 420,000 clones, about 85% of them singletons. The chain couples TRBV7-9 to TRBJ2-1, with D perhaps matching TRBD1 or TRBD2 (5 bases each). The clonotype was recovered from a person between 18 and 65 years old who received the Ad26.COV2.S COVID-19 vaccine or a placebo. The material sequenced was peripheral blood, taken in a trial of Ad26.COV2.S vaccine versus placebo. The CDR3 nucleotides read TGTGCCAGTCCGACGGGACGGGATTACAATGAGCAGTTCTTC. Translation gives CASPTGRDYNEQFF. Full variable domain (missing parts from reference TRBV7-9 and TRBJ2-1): DTGVSQNPRHKITKRGQNVTFRCDPISEHNRLYWYRQTLGQGPEFLTYFQNEAQLEKSRLLSDRFSAERPKGSFSTLEIQRTEQGDSAMYLCASPTGRDYNEQFFGPGTRLTVL.